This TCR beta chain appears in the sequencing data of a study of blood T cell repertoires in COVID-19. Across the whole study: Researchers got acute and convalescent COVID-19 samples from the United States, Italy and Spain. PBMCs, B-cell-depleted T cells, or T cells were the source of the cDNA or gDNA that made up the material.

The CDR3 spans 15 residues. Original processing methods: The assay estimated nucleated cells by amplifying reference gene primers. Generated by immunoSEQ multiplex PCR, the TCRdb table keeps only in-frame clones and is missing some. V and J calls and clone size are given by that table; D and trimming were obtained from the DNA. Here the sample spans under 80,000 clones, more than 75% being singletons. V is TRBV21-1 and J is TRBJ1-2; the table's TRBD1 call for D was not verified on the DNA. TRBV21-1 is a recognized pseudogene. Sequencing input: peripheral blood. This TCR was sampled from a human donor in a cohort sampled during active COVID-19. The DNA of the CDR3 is TGTGCCAGCAGCGCGGGGACAGGAAATTCGGTAAGCTACACCTTC. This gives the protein CASSAGTGNSVSYTF.